This T cell receptor beta chain was sequenced for a study of OX40 agonist ivuxolimab in advanced cancers. Study summary: Intravenous ivuxolimab was administered to patients every 2 weeks at 0.01 to 10 mg/kg. The dose-escalation cohort had hepatocellular carcinoma, melanoma, renal cell or head and neck cancer.

After removal of 5 bases from V and 7 bases from J, the junction contained 4 bases not matched to a gene. CDR1 and CDR2 from the germline V gene are SGHAT and FQNNGV. The CDR3 has 13 amino acids. Some clones are missing from TCRdb's copy, which holds only in-frame ones; the method was immunoSEQ multiplex PCR. The sample lists some 60,000 clones, around nine tenths occurring once. The study, taken as a whole, reports: There were also nonresponders showing low normalized T-cell clonal expansion. By week 6 at 0.1 to 3.0 mg/kg, blood CD4+ and CD8+ T cells had expanded clonally.

As for this clone: Its specificity is unknown.

Sequencing used CD4+ or CD8+ T cells sorted from blood, obtained in a trial of the OX40 agonist ivuxolimab. The receptor was isolated from an adult with an advanced solid tumor such as melanoma, head and neck, liver or kidney cancer. The chain recombines TRBV11-2 with TRBJ1-2, with TRBD1 matching 10 bases. CDR3 coding DNA: TGTGCCAGCAGCGGGACAGGGGTCTTTGGCTACACCTTC. It specifies CASSGTGVFGYTF.